Only one count was recorded for the clone carrying this TCR beta chain. What it binds is not known. This sample stems from a study of radiotherapy plus CTLA-4 blockade in lung cancer. Study-level background: The study recorded objective responses in about 18% of patients and disease control in 31%.

V was shortened by 3 bases and J by 8 bases, with 18 bases between the two germline ends. Looked up from germline, CDR1 is SGDLS and CDR2 is YYNGEE. CDR3 length equals 15 residues. Study results and limitations: According to reports, early shifts in blood T cell clones, alongside interferon-beta, forecast response most accurately. Once radiotherapy plus ipilimumab had been given, TCR clones derived from tumor expanded in blood.

The study gave focal radiation plus ipilimumab CTLA-4 blockade to patients with chemo-refractory metastatic non-small-cell lung cancer. Method: immunoSEQ multiplex PCR; TCRdb's copy keeps in-frame clones and lacks some. The sample has 60,000 to 85,000 clones, more than 85% seen once. The sequencing used peripheral blood, collected from a patient treated with radiotherapy plus ipilimumab. The source is a human donor with non-small cell lung cancer who had stable disease on radiotherapy plus ipilimumab. The chain has TRBV9 and TRBJ2-1; tentative D call: TRBD2 (6 bases). In DNA form, the CDR3 reads TGTGCCAGCAGCGCAGGAGGGCTAAGTACCCATGAGCAGTTCTTC. Its translation: CASSAGGLSTHEQFF.